This T cell receptor (beta chain) appears in the sequencing data of a study of blood T cell repertoires in COVID-19. Study in general: There were acute and convalescent COVID-19 samples, and they came from the United States, Italy and Spain. Sources were T cells, B-cell-depleted T cells, or PBMCs; the material itself was cDNA or gDNA.

This clone was picked up one time. Authors' analysis steps: Researchers report that nucleated cell counts were estimated from reference gene primer amplification. Some clones are missing from TCRdb's copy, which holds only in-frame ones; the method was immunoSEQ multiplex PCR. V, J and clone size are those of that table, while D and trimming were read from the DNA. In the table there are about 190,000 clones, more than 70% of which are singletons. The source is a woman of 80 years or more with active or convalescent COVID-19. The sequenced material came from peripheral blood.

In DNA, the CDR3 is TGTGCCAGCAGCTTAGATTGGGGGACTCCTGGAAAACTGTTTTTT. It yields the protein CASSLDWGTPGKLFF. The rearrangement uses TRBV11-2 and TRBJ1-4; weak D call: TRBD1 (5 bases). Germline CDR1 is SGHAT and CDR2 is FQNNGV. The CDR3 is 15 residues long. Deletions cut 0 bases from V and 10 bases from J, with 15 bases between.